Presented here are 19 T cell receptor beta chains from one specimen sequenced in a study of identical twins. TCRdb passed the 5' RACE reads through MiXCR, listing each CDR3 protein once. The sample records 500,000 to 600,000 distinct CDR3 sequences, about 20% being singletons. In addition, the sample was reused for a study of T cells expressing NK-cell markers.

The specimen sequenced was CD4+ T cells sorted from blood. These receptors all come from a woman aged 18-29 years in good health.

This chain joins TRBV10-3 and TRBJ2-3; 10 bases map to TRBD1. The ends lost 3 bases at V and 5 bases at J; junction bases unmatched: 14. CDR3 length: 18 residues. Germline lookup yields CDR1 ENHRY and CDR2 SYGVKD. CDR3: CAISDWVTGTGVKDTQYF. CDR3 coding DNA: TGTGCCATCAGTGACTGGGTTACCGGGACAGGGGTTAAAGATACGCAGTATTTT.

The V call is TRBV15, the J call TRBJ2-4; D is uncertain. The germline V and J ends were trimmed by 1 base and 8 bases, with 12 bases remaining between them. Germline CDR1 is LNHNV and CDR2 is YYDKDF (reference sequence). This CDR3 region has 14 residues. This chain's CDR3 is CATSRGGPRDIQYF. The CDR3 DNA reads TGTGCCACCAGCAGAGGCGGACCAAGGGACATTCAGTACTTC.

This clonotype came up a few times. The CDR3 loop reads CASSQEGRSYEQYF. In DNA, the CDR3 is TGCGCCAGCAGCCAAGAAGGGCGGTCCTACGAGCAGTACTTC. The chain uses TRBV4-3 and TRBJ2-7; unclear D gene. Trimming left V 0 bases short and J 1 base short, with 7 bases between. Per germline, CDR1 LGHNA and CDR2 YSLEER. CDR3 length equals 14 residues.

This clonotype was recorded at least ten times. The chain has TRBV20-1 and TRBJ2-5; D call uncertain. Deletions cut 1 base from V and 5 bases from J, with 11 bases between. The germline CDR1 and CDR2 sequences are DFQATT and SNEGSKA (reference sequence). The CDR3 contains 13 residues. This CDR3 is CSARAGDRETQYF. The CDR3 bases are TGCAGTGCTAGAGCGGGCGATCGTGAGACCCAGTACTTC.

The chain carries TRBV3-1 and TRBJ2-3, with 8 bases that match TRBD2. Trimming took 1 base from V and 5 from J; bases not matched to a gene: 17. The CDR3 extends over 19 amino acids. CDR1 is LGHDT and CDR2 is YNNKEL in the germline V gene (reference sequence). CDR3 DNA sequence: TGTGCCAGCAGCCAAGTTGGGGCCCCCAGGACTAGCAGGTTAGATACGCAGTATTTT. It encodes CASSQVGAPRTSRLDTQYF.

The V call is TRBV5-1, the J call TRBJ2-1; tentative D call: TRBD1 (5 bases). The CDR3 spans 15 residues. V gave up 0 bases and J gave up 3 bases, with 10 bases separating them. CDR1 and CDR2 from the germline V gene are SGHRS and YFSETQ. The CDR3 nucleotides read TGCGCCAGCAGCTTGGGGGTGCAGGGCTACAATGAGCAGTTCTTC. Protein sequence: CASSLGVQGYNEQFF.

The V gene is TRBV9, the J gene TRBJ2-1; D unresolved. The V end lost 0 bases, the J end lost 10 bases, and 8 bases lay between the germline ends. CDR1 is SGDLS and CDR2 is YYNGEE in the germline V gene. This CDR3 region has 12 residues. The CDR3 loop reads CASSVGDGEQFF. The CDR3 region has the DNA TGTGCCAGCAGCGTAGGCGACGGAGAGCAGTTCTTC.

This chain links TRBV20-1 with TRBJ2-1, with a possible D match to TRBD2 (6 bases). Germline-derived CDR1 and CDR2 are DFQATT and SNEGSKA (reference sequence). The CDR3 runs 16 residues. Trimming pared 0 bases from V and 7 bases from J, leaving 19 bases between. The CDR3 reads CSARDWGVYNGNEQFF. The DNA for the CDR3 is TGCAGTGCTAGAGATTGGGGGGTGTATAATGGGAATGAGCAGTTCTTC.

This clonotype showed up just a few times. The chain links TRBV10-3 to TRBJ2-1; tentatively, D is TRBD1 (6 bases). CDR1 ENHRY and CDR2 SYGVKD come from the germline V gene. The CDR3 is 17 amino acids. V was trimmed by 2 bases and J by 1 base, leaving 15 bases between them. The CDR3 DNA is TGTGCCATCAGTGAGACCGAGACAGGATGGTCCTACAATGAGCAGTTCTTC. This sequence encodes CAISETETGWSYNEQFF.

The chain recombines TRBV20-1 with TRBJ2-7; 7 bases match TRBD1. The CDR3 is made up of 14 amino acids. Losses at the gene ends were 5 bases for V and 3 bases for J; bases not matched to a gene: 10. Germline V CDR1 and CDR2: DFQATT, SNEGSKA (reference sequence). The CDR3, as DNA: TGCAGTGCTTCGCAGACAGGGCTAAGCTACGAGCAGTACTTC. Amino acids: CSASQTGLSYEQYF.

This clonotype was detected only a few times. Here the CDR3 DNA reads TGTGCCAGCAGTCGAGTTCGTCGGGGGCTAGGCAACTATGGCTACACCTTC. It encodes CASSRVRRGLGNYGYTF. The V and J genes are TRBV12-3 or TRBV12-4 and TRBJ1-2; maybe TRBD1 (6 bases). The CDR3 consists of 17 residues. The germline V and J ends were trimmed by 5 bases and 2 bases, with 21 bases remaining between them.

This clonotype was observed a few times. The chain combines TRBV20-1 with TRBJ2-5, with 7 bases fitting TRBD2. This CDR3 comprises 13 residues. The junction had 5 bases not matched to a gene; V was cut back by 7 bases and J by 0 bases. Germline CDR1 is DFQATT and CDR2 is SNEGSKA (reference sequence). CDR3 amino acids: CSESLADQETQYF. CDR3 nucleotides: TGCAGTGAATCGCTAGCGGACCAAGAGACCCAGTACTTC.

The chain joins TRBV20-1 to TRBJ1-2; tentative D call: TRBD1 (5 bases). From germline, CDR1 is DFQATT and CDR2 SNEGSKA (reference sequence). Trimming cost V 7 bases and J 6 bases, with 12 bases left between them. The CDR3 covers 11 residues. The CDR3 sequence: CSVDSWNGYTF. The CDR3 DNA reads TGCAGTGTCGACAGTTGGAATGGCTACACCTTC.

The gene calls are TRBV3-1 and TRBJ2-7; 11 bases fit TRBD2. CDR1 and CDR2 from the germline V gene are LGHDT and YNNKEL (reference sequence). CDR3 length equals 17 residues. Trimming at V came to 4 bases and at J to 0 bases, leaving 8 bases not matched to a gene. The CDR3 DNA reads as TGTGCCAGCAGCCGCAGACTAGCGGGGCTAAGCTCCTACGAGCAGTACTTC. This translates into CASSRRLAGLSSYEQYF.

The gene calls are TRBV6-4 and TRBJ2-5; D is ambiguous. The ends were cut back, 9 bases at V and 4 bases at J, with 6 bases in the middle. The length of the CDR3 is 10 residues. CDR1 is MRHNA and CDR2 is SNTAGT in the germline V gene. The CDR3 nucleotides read TGTGCCAGAGCCAGAGAGACCCAGTACTTC. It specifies CARARETQYF.

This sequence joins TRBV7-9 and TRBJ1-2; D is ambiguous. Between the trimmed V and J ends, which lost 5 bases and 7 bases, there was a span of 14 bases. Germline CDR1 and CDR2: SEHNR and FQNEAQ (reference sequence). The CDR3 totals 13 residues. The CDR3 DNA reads TGTGCCAGCAGCACCCTCGCCTTGGGTGGCTACACCTTC. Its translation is CASSTLALGGYTF.

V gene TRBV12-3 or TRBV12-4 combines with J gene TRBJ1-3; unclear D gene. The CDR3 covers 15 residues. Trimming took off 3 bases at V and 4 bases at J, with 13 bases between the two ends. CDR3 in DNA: TGTGCCAGCAGTTTTTTAGGCAGCAAAGGAAACACCATATATTTT. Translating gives CASSFLGSKGNTIYF.

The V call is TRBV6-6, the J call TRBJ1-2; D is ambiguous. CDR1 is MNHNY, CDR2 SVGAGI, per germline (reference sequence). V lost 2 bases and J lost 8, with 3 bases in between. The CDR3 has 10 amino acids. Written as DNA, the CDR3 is TGTGCCAGCAGTTACAGGGGCTACACCTTC. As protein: CASSYRGYTF.

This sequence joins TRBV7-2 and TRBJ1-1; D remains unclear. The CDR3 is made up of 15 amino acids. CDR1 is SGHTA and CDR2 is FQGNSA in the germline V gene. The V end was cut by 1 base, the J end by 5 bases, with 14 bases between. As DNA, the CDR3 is TGTGCCAGCAGCTTAGAGGCGGGAGGCAGAACTGAAGCTTTCTTT. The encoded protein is CASSLEAGGRTEAFF. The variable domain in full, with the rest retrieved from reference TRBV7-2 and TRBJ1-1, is GAGVSQSPSNKVTEKGKDVELRCDPISGHTALYWYRQSLGQGLEFLIYFQGNSAPDKSGLPSDRFSAERTGGSVSTLTIQRTQQEDSAVYLCASSLEAGGRTEAFFGQGTRLTVV.